This T cell receptor beta chain was recorded in a study of shared clonotypes between healthy human individuals. A word on this clone: Antigen unknown.

Naive CD8 isolation took CD45RO-negative cells positively selected for CCR7 and excluded terminally differentiated effector memory CD45RA+ cells. The V gene lost 2 bases and the J gene lost 1 base, with 6 bases spanning the gap. Germline CDR1 and CDR2: MGHRA and YSYEKL. The CDR3 totals 14 residues. Regarding the study as a whole: Naive CD4 clonotype sharing across a handful of donors was approximately 5%. Clonotypes shared by all four sorted-subset donors had higher generation probabilities than non-shared clonotypes.

The table came from immunoSEQ multiplex PCR; TCRdb's copy has only in-frame clones and leaves some out. Of hundreds of thousands of clones detected, around 96% appear once; the ten largest clones hold more than 0.085%. The sequence derives from a woman in her thirties in good health. The V gene is TRBV4-1, the J gene TRBJ2-1; D ambiguous. Sequenced material: naive CD8+ T cells sorted from blood. This CDR3 is CASSQRASYNEQFF. The CDR3 DNA sequence: TGCGCCAGCAGCCAACGGGCGTCCTACAATGAGCAGTTCTTC.